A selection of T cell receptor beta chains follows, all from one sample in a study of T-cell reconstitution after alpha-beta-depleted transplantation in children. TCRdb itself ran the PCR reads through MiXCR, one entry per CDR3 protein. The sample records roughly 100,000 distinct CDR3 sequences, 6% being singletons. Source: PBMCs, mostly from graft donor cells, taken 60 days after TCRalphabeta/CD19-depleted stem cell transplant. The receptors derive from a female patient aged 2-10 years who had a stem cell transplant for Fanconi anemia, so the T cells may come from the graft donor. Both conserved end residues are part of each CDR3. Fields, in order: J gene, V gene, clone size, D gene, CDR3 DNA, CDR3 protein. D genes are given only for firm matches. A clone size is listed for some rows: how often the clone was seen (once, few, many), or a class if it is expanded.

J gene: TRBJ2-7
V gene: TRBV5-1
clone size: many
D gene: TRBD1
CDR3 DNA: TGCGCCAGCAGCTTGGCCGGGACAGGGGTTATCTCCTACGAGCAGTACTTC
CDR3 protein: CASSLAGTGVISYEQYF

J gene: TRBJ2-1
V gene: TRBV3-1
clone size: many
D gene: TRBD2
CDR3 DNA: TGTGCCAGCAGCCAACTAGCGGGGGGTTACAATGAGCAGTTCTTC
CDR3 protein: CASSQLAGGYNEQFF

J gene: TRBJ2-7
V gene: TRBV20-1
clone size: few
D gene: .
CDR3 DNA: TGCAGTGCTCGAAGTTCCGGCGGGCGCAAGACCTACGAGCAGTACTTC
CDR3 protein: CSARSSGGRKTYEQYF

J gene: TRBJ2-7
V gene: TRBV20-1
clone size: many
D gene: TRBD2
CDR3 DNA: TGCAGACCCTCCGGGGGGAGGGCCAGCGAGCAGTACTTC
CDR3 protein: CRPSGGRASEQYF

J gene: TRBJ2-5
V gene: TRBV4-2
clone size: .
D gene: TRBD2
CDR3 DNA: TGTGCCAGCAGCCAAGACCTGCTAGCGGGAGGGCGGATAAGTGAGCCAAAAGAGACCCAGTACTTC
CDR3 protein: CASSQDLLAGGRISEPKETQYF

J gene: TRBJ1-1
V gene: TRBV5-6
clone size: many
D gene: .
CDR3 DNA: TGTGCCAGCAGCTTACAAGGGACGCCAAAAACTTTCTTT
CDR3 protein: CASSLQGTPKTFF

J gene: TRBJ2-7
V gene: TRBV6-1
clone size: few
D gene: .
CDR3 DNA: TGTGCCAGCGTGAGCCCGGGACTCCTATCCTACGAGCAGTACTTC
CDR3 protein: CASVSPGLLSYEQYF

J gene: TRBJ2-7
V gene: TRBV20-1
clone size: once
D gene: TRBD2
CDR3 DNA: TGCAGTGCTAGAGAGGGGAGCGGGAGACTCGAGCAGTACTTC
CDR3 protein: CSAREGSGRLEQYF

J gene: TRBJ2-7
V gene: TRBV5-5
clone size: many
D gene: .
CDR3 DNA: TGTGCCAGCAGCTTTATACGGGTGGGCTCCTACGAGCAGTACTTC
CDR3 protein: CASSFIRVGSYEQYF

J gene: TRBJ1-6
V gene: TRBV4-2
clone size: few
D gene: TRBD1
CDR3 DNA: TGTGCCAGCAGCCAAGATAGTTCAGGGGGCAGATCACCCCTCCACTTT
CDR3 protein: CASSQDSSGGRSPLHF

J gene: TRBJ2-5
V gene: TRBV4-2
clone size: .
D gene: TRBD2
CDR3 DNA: TGTGCCAGCAGCCTCGGATGGACTAGCGGGGCGCCAGAGACCCAGTACTTC
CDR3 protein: CASSLGWTSGAPETQYF

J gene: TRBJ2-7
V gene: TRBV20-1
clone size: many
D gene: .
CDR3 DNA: TGCAGTGCTAATCTTCCTGGGACCCCACGCCGCTACGAGCAGTACTTC
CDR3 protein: CSANLPGTPRRYEQYF

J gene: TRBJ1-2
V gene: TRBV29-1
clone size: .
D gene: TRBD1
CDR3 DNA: TGCAGCGGGGGGACAGGGTCTCTCTATGGCTACACCTTC
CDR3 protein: CSGGTGSLYGYTF

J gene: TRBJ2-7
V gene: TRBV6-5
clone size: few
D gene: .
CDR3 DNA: TGTGCCAGCTCCTTGTGGCGTTTGGAAAGCTACGAGCAGTACTTC
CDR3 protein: CASSLWRLESYEQYF

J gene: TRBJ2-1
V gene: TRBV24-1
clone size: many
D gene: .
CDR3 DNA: TGTGCCACCAGTGATCCGACTGTGAGGTCGTCCTACAATGAGCAGTTCTTC
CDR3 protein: CATSDPTVRSSYNEQFF

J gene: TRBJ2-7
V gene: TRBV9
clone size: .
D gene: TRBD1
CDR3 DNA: TGTGCCAGCAGCGTTTATTCAGGGGGCGAGCAGTACTTC
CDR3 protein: CASSVYSGGEQYF

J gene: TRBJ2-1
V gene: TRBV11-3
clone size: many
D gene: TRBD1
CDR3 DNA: TGTGCCAGCAGCTCGGGACAGACGTGGCACAATGAGCAGTTCTTC
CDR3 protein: CASSSGQTWHNEQFF

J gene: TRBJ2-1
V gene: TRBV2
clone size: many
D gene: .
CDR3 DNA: TGTGCCAGCCTAGGAGGCTCCTACAATGAGCAGTTCTTC
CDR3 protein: CASLGGSYNEQFF

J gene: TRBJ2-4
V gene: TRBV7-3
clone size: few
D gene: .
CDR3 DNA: TGTGCCAGCAGCTTAACCAACAGGGAGACGGCCAAAAACATTCAGTACTTC
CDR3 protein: CASSLTNRETAKNIQYF

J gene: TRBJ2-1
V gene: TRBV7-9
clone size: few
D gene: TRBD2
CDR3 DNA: TGTGCCAGCAGCTTATCCTTAGCGGGTAGTCCCTACAATGAGCAGTTCTTC
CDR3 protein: CASSLSLAGSPYNEQFF

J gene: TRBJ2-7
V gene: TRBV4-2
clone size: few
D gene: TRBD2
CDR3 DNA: TGTGCCAGCAGCCAGGAGACTAGCGGGAGTTGGACCTACGAGCAGTACTTC
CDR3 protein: CASSQETSGSWTYEQYF

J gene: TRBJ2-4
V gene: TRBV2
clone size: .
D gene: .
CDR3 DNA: TGTGCCAGCAGTCAGGACAGTGCCAAAAACATTCAGTACTTC
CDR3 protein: CASSQDSAKNIQYF

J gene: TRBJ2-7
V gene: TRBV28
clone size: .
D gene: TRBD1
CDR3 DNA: TGTGCCAGCAGAGCCCCCGACAGGGCTGAAGAGCAGTACTTC
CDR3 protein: CASRAPDRAEEQYF

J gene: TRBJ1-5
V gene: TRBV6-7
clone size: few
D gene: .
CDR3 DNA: TGTGCCAGCAGTTACCCTAGAGAGGTCAATCAGCCCCAGCATTTT
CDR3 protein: CASSYPREVNQPQHF

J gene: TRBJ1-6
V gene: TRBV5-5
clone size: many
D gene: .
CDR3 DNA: TGTGCCAGCAGTTTGGACGGACAGATGAGATCACCCCTCCACTTT
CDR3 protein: CASSLDGQMRSPLHF

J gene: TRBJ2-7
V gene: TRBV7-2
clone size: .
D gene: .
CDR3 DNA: TGTGCCAGCAGCGAGTCGCCCGGGACTCAACCATACTACGAGCAGTACTTC
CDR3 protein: CASSESPGTQPYYEQYF

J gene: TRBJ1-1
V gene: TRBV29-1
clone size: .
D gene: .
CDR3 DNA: TGCAGCGTTGCTCCCGGGGGCACTGAAGCTTTCTTT
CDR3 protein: CSVAPGGTEAFF

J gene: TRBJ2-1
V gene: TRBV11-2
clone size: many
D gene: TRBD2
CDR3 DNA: TGTGCCAGCGGTAGGCCCCTAGCGGGAGGGTACAATGAGCAGTTCTTC
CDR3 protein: CASGRPLAGGYNEQFF

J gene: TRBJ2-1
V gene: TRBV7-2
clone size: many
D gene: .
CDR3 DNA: TGTGCCAGCAGCTTTCGGCGGGGAGACTGCTCCTTC
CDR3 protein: CASSFRRGDCSF

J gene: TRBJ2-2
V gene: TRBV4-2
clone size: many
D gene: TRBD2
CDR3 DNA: TGTGCCAGCAGCCCCCGACTAGCGCACACCGGGGAGCTGTTTTTT
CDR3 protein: CASSPRLAHTGELFF

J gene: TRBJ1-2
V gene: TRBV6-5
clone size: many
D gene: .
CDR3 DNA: TGTGCCAGCAGTTACCAGGGTAACTATGGCTACACCTTC
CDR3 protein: CASSYQGNYGYTF

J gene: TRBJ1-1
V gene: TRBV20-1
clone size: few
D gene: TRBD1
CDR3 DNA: TGCAGTGCTAGGCGACCTGGACAGGGAGACACTGAAGCTTTCTTT
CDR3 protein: CSARRPGQGDTEAFF

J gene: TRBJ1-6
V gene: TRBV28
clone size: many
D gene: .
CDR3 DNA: TGTGCCAGCAGTTTGGTAGGGAATCATTCACCCCTCCACTTT
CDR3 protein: CASSLVGNHSPLHF

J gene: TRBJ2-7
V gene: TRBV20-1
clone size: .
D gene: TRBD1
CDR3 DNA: TGCAGTCCTTCTCCCTGGGGCCAGGGGGCTGGCGAGCAGTACTTC
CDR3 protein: CSPSPWGQGAGEQYF

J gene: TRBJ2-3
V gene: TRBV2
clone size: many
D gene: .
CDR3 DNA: TGTGCCAGCATTTGGTTTCAGGGAACAGATACGCAGTATTTT
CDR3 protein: CASIWFQGTDTQYF

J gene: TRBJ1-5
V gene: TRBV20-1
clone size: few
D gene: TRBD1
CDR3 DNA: TGCAGTGCTAGTCTCCCAGGGGGCAATAATCAGCCCCAGCATTTT
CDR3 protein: CSASLPGGNNQPQHF

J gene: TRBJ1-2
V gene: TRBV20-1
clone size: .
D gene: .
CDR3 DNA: TGCAGTGCCCCCACCGTCCCTGGCTACACCTTC
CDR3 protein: CSAPTVPGYTF

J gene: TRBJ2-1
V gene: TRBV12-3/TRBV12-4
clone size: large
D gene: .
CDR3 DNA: TGTGCCAGCAGATTAGCTCCTCTAGGATACAATGAGCAGTTCTTC
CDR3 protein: CASRLAPLGYNEQFF

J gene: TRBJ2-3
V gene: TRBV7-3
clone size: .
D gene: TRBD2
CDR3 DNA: TGTGCCAGCAGCTTAGATAGCGGGGGGGCCGTAGATACGCAGTATTTT
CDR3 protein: CASSLDSGGAVDTQYF

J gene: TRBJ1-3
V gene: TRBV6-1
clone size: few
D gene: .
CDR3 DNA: TGTGCCAGCACCCGGGATGGGGGAGGAAACACCATATATTTT
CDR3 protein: CASTRDGGGNTIYF

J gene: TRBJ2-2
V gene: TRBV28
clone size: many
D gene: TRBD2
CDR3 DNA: TGTGCCAGCGTGGAGTATCTAAATCAGGGACTAGCGGGAAGCACCGGGGAGCTGTTTTTT
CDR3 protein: CASVEYLNQGLAGSTGELFF

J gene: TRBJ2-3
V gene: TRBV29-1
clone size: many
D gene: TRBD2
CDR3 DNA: TGCAGCGCCGGAACTAGCGGGAGTGGGTCAGATACGCAGTATTTT
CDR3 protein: CSAGTSGSGSDTQYF

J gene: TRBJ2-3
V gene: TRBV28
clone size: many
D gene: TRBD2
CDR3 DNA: TGTGCCAGCAGTGCCCCTGGAGCGGGAGCAGATACGCAGTATTTT
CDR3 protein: CASSAPGAGADTQYF

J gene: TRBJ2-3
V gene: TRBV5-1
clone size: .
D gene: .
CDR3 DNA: TGCGCCAGCAGCTACGGACTAAACACAGATACGCAGTATTTT
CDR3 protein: CASSYGLNTDTQYF

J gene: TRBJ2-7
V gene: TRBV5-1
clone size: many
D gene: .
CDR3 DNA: TGCGCCAGCAGCTTTGACATCCGTGAGAGCTCCTACGAGCAGTACTTC
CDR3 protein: CASSFDIRESSYEQYF

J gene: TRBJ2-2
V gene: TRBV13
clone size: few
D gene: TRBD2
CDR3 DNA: TGTGCCAGCAGCACCCGACTAGCGGGAGTGACCGGGGAGCTGTTTTTT
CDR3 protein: CASSTRLAGVTGELFF

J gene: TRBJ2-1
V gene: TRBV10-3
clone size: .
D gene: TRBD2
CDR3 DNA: TGTGCCATCAGTGAACTACTAGCGGCCAAACCCTACAATGAGCAGTTCTTC
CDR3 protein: CAISELLAAKPYNEQFF

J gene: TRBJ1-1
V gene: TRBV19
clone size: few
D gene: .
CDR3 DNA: TGTGCCAGTACCAAGGGGGTCCTGAACACTGAAGCTTTCTTT
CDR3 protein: CASTKGVLNTEAFF

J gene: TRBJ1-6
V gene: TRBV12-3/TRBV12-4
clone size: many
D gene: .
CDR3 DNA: TGTGCCAGCAGTTTCAAGGGCATGGTATATTCACCCCTCCACTTT
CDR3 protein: CASSFKGMVYSPLHF

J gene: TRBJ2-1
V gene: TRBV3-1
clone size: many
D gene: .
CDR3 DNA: TGTGCCAGCAGCCAAGATGCTCGGCGTCTATATGAGCAGTTCTTC
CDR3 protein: CASSQDARRLYEQFF

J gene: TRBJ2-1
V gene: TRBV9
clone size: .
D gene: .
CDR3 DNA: TGTGCCAGCAGCGTAGTGGTAGCGAACTACAATGAGCAGTTCTTC
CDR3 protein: CASSVVVANYNEQFF

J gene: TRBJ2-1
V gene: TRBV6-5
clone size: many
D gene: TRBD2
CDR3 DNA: TGTGCCAGCAGTCGAGATAGGGGAGGGAATGAGCAGTTCTTC
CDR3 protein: CASSRDRGGNEQFF

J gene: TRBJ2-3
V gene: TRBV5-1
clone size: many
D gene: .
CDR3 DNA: TGCGCCAGCAGCTTGGAAGCGGCCGGTTCGACGCAGTATTTT
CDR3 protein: CASSLEAAGSTQYF